Below are 26 T cell receptor beta chains sequenced from a single sample in a study of technical replicates of blood from a few donors. TCRdb keeps only in-frame clones here, not all; method: immunoSEQ multiplex PCR. The sample records 9,500 to 15,000 clones, around nine tenths being singletons. Sequencing was carried out using PBMCs. All receptors derive from a human donor in good health.

This chain joins TRBV5-6 and TRBJ2-6; D uncertain. In germline, CDR1 is SGHDT, CDR2 YYEEEE. This CDR3 has 16 amino acids. V lost 0 bases, J lost 3 bases, and 10 bases lay in between. The CDR3 sequence: CASSLGGAGGANVLTF. The DNA for the CDR3 is TGTGCCAGCAGCTTGGGTGGTGCAGGTGGGGCCAACGTCCTGACTTTC.

The CDR3 DNA is TGTGCCAGCGCTTCCGAGTTGGGCTACACCTTC. Translation: CASASELGYTF. The V gene is TRBV19, the J gene TRBJ1-2, with unresolved D. Germline assignment: CDR1 LNHDA and CDR2 SQIVND (reference sequence). The CDR3 runs 11 residues. Trimming took off 9 bases at V and 8 bases at J, with 13 bases between the two ends. Drawing the rest from reference TRBV19 and TRBJ1-2, the complete variable domain is DGGITQSPKYLFRKEGQNVTLSCEQNLNHDAMYWYRQDPGQGLRLIYYSQIVNDFQKGDIAEGYSVSREKKESFPLTVTSAQKNPTAFYLCASASELGYTFGSGTRLTVV.

The chain is built from TRBV20-1 and TRBJ2-3; D is ambiguous. The CDR3 runs to 10 residues. V was pared by 6 bases and J by 2 bases, with 3 bases between. Per germline, CDR1 DFQATT and CDR2 SNEGSKA (reference sequence). The CDR3 DNA sequence: TGCAGTGCCAACACAGATACGCAGTATTTT. It specifies CSANTDTQYF.

The V and J genes are TRBV15 and TRBJ2-2; the match to TRBD1 covers 8 bases. Germline V gene lookup returns CDR1 LNHNV and CDR2 YYDKDF (reference sequence). Trimming took 0 bases from V and 0 from J; bases not matched to a gene: 12. This CDR3 is built from 20 residues. In DNA, the CDR3 is TGTGCCACCAGCAGAGATCTGGGTGGACAGGGTGTGACGAACACCGGGGAGCTGTTTTTT. Encoded protein: CATSRDLGGQGVTNTGELFF.

The genes are TRBV11-2 and TRBJ2-7, with 7 bases fitting TRBD1. This CDR3 is 14 amino acids long. CDR1 SGHAT and CDR2 FQNNGV come from the germline V gene. The V segment lost 3 bases and the J segment 3 bases; nucleotides outside the gene matches: 5. The CDR3 here is CASSFATGYYEQYF. The CDR3 coding sequence is TGTGCCAGCAGCTTCGCGACAGGGTACTACGAGCAGTACTTC.

The CDR3 protein is CASSPNFDRDYGYTF. The CDR3 DNA follows: TGTGCCAGCAGTCCAAACTTTGACAGAGACTATGGCTACACCTTC. This chain connects TRBV27 to TRBJ1-2, with TRBD1 as a possible D gene (5 bases). This CDR3 is built from 15 residues. V lost 5 bases, J lost 3 bases, and 16 bases lay in between. The germline gives CDR1 MNHEY, CDR2 SMNVEV (reference sequence).

The chain employs TRBV2 and TRBJ2-1; 9 bases fit TRBD2. From germline, CDR1 is SNHLY and CDR2 FYNNEI. The CDR3 has 16 amino acids. J was trimmed by 3 bases and V by 6 bases; bases with no gene match: 9. The DNA of the CDR3 is TGTGCCAGCAGCGTGGTGCGCGGGAGGGTCTACAATGAGCAGTTCTTC. Protein sequence: CASSVVRGRVYNEQFF.

CDR3 sequence reads: CASIEASLSGNTIYF. The CDR3 coding sequence is TGTGCCAGCATCGAGGCCAGTCTATCTGGAAACACCATATATTTT. This chain links TRBV28 with TRBJ1-3; D is undetermined. CDR3 length: 15 residues. V was clipped by 7 bases and J by 1 base, with 14 bases between them. The germline CDR1 and CDR2 sequences are MDHEN and SYDVKM.

This clone was seen more than once but under ten times. The J gene is TRBJ2-7, the V gene TRBV7-9; no clear D gene. Germline V gives CDR1 SEHNR, CDR2 FQNEAQ (reference sequence). The germline V and J ends were trimmed by 1 base and 7 bases, with 5 bases remaining between them. The length of the CDR3 is 11 residues. This chain's CDR3 is CASSLGEEQYF. The CDR3 coding sequence is TGTGCCAGCAGCTTAGGTGAGGAGCAGTACTTC.

The chain is built from TRBV19 and TRBJ2-7, with D possibly being TRBD1 (6 bases). The length of the CDR3 is 15 residues. V lost 5 bases to trimming and J lost 8 bases, with 22 bases between them. Germline CDR1 reads LNHDA; CDR2 reads SQIVND (reference sequence). CDR3 sequence (DNA): TGTGCCAGTAGTCTCGATACTCAGGGGTTGGGGAAGCAGTACTTC. Its translation: CASSLDTQGLGKQYF.

The rearrangement links TRBV11-1 to TRBJ2-1; D gene uncertain. The V end lost 3 bases, the J end lost 0 bases, and 9 bases lay between the germline ends. This CDR3 has 15 residues. In germline, CDR1 is SGHAT, CDR2 FQDESV (reference sequence). DNA for the CDR3: TGTGCCAGCAGCTTCGGCGGAAGCTCCTACAATGAGCAGTTCTTC. The encoded protein is CASSFGGSSYNEQFF.

This chain uses TRBV10-2 with TRBJ2-2; D is perhaps TRBD1 (6 bases). The V gene lost 8 bases and the J gene lost 6 bases, with 13 bases spanning the gap. Germline CDR1 and CDR2: WSHSY and SAAADI. The CDR3 has 13 amino acids. The CDR3, as DNA: TGCGCCAGCTCCGGGACATTAGCCGGGGAGCTGTTTTTT. Translating it yields CASSGTLAGELFF.

The chain carries TRBV29-1 and TRBJ2-5, with a possible D match to TRBD1 (5 bases). The V gene's germline CDR1 is SQVTM and CDR2 ANQGSEA. V lost 4 bases and J 4 bases, leaving 19 bases between the germline ends. This CDR3 has 15 residues. The CDR3 region has the DNA TGCAGCGTTGGGTTATCGGCCGGGCAGGGAGAGACCCAGTACTTC. It translates to CSVGLSAGQGETQYF.

The gene calls are TRBV7-9 and TRBJ2-3; D unresolved. The CDR3 extends over 15 amino acids. Trimming cost V 0 bases and J 0 bases, with 7 bases left between them. Germline values: CDR1 SEHNR, CDR2 FQNEAQ (reference sequence). The CDR3 DNA is TGTGCCAGCAGCTTAGCACTAACTAGCACAGATACGCAGTATTTT. This gives the protein CASSLALTSTDTQYF.

This rearrangement joins TRBV28 to TRBJ1-5; TRBD1 is a possible D gene (6 bases). CDR1 MDHEN and CDR2 SYDVKM come from the germline V gene. The CDR3 extends over 14 amino acids. V was clipped by 10 bases and J by 5 bases, with 18 bases between them. CDR3: CATQGVQGHQPQHF. In DNA, the CDR3 is TGTGCCACTCAGGGTGTACAGGGCCATCAGCCCCAGCATTTT.

The genes are TRBV5-1 and TRBJ1-4; TRBD1 agrees at 7 bases. V lost 4 bases, J lost 2 bases, and 8 bases stayed unmatched. Germline CDR1 reads SGHRS; CDR2 reads YFSETQ. The CDR3 runs to 16 residues. This chain's CDR3 is CASSNNRGATNEKLFF. The CDR3 DNA is TGCGCCAGCAGCAACAACAGGGGCGCCACTAATGAAAAACTGTTTTTT.

The chain recombines TRBV30 with TRBJ2-7; tentatively, D is TRBD2 (5 bases). This CDR3 comprises 17 residues. The V end was cut by 8 bases, the J end by 0 bases, with 26 bases between. From germline, CDR1 is GTSNPN and CDR2 SVGIG (reference sequence). This CDR3 reads CARTPTSGRPTSYEQYF. Here the CDR3 DNA reads TGTGCCCGGACCCCTACAAGTGGGAGACCCACCTCCTACGAGCAGTACTTC.

Note on this clone: One end of the junction is discordant with germline, which a read error may explain. The J gene is TRBJ2-4, the V gene TRBV5-1; D is perhaps TRBD2 (5 bases). The CDR3 length is 14 residues. In germline, CDR1 is SGHRS, CDR2 YFSETQ. CDR3 sequence (DNA): TGCGCCAGCAAGACTGAACCCTCATCGACGGAGGAGGACTTC. Its protein product is CASKTEPSSTEEDF.

This rearrangement joins TRBV6-4 to TRBJ2-3, with 11 nucleotides matching TRBD2. This CDR3 contains 16 residues. V shed 6 bases and J 5 bases; nucleotides not matched to a gene: 10. Germline CDR1 MRHNA, CDR2 SNTAGT. The DNA for the CDR3 is TGTGCCAGCAGCGCCCAAGGGACTAGCGGCGGAGATACGCAGTATTTT. It encodes CASSAQGTSGGDTQYF.

This clone was detected only once. This chain joins TRBV19 and TRBJ2-5; D not resolved. The ends were cut back, 8 bases at V and 1 base at J, with 14 bases in the middle. Germline V gene sequence: CDR1 LNHDA, CDR2 SQIVND (reference sequence). The CDR3 loop spans 14 amino acids. CDR3 protein: CASRVLNPQETQYF. CDR3 nucleotides: TGTGCCAGTCGGGTACTGAATCCCCAAGAGACCCAGTACTTC.

For the CDR3, the DNA is TGTGCCAGTAGTACCGACAGGGAGGAGACCCAGTACTTC. Residues: CASSTDREETQYF. The rearrangement links TRBV19 to TRBJ2-5; 7 bases align to TRBD1. The CDR3 is made up of 13 amino acids. Germline V gene lookup returns CDR1 LNHDA and CDR2 SQIVND (reference sequence). The V and J ends lost 4 bases and 5 bases, in that order; junction bases with no gene match: 4.

The chain recombines TRBV4-1 with TRBJ1-5; 9 nucleotides match TRBD1. V was clipped by 1 base and J by 4 bases; unmatched bases: 5. CDR1 is MGHRA, CDR2 YSYEKL, per germline. The CDR3 totals 16 residues. The CDR3 sequence is CASSQAWTGENQPQHF. The CDR3 DNA follows: TGCGCCAGCAGCCAAGCATGGACAGGGGAGAATCAGCCCCAGCATTTT.

The rearrangement links TRBV9 to TRBJ2-7, with D possibly being TRBD2 (6 bases). The germline V and J ends were trimmed by 0 bases and 3 bases, with 13 bases remaining between them. The CDR3 covers 15 residues. Per germline, CDR1 SGDLS and CDR2 YYNGEE. The CDR3 coding sequence is TGTGCCAGCAGCGTAGATGGAGGGTCCAACTACGAGCAGTACTTC. This encodes CASSVDGGSNYEQYF. Together with reference TRBV9 and TRBJ2-7, the CDR3 gives the full variable domain: DSGVTQTPKHLITATGQRVTLRCSPRSGDLSVYWYQQSLDQGLQFLIQYYNGEERAKGNILERFSAQQFPDLHSELNLSSLELGDSALYFCASSVDGGSNYEQYFGPGTRLTVT.

The chain carries TRBV28 and TRBJ2-7; maybe TRBD1 (6 bases). CDR1 MDHEN and CDR2 SYDVKM come from the germline V gene. V was trimmed by 6 bases and J by 2 bases, leaving 11 bases between them. CDR3 size: 13 residues. In nucleotides, the CDR3 is TGTGCCAGCAGCCCCGGACAGACCTACGAGCAGTACTTC. Protein: CASSPGQTYEQYF. The full variable domain, rest sourced from reference TRBV28 and TRBJ2-7, is DVKVTQSSRYLVKRTGEKVFLECVQDMDHENMFWYRQDPGLGLRLIYFSYDVKMKEKGDIPEGYSVSREKKERFSLILESASTNQTSMYLCASSPGQTYEQYFGPGTRLTVT.

V usage is TRBV9 and J usage is TRBJ2-1; 10 nucleotides match TRBD2. After removal of 1 base from V and 7 bases from J, the junction contained 5 bases not matched to a gene. CDR1 and CDR2 (germline): SGDLS, YYNGEE. The CDR3 extends over 15 amino acids. The CDR3 DNA reads as TGTGCCAGCAGCGTAAGCGGGAGGGCCGATAATGAGCAGTTCTTC. Amino acids: CASSVSGRADNEQFF.

The chain's CDR3 is CSVGVTGGKDTQYF. CDR3 coding DNA: TGCAGCGTTGGTGTGACAGGGGGCAAGGATACGCAGTATTTT. The chain combines TRBV29-1 with TRBJ2-3, with 10 bases identical to TRBD1. V shed 4 bases, J shed 6 bases, and the junction held 7 bases outside the gene matches. The CDR3 is 14 residues long. Germline V CDR1 and CDR2: SQVTM, ANQGSEA.